One sample yielded the 3 T cell receptor beta chains listed below, sequenced in a study of breast tumors, draining lymph nodes, adjacent tissues. TCRdb reanalysed the multiplex PCR reads using MiXCR and keeps one entry per CDR3 protein. The sample consists of 70,000 or so distinct CDR3 sequences, approximately 45% of them appearing once. Sequencing was carried out using breast tumor tissue. Source of these receptors: a female donor with breast cancer. Some clones in this sample may be carry-over from other donors' samples.

This clonotype was counted ten times or more. The V and J genes are TRBV7-2 and TRBJ2-7, with TRBD2 as a possible D gene (6 bases). Germline CDR1 and CDR2: SGHTA and FQGNSA. This CDR3 is built from 14 residues. The ends were cut back, 5 bases at V and 5 bases at J, with 16 bases in the middle. DNA for the CDR3: TGTGCCAGCAGCCCGAATCTAGCGTCTAACGAGCAGTACTTC. This gives the protein CASSPNLASNEQYF.

The chain employs TRBV7-3 and TRBJ1-2, with TRBD1 matching over 8 bases. CDR3 size: 15 residues. Germline values: CDR1 SGHTA, CDR2 FQGTGA. V gave up 4 bases and J gave up 7 bases; unmatched junction bases: 11. The CDR3 loop is CASSSPATGEAGYTF. Here the CDR3 DNA reads TGTGCCAGCAGCTCGCCCGCGACAGGGGAGGCTGGCTACACCTTC.

V is TRBV15 and J is TRBJ2-1; 13 bases line up with TRBD2. V lost 4 bases to trimming and J lost 4 bases; unmatched junction nucleotides: 4. Germline V gene lookup returns CDR1 LNHNV and CDR2 YYDKDF (reference sequence). The CDR3 covers 16 residues. The DNA of the CDR3 is TGTGCCACCAGCAAGGGGACTAGCGGGGATTACAATGAGCAGTTCTTC. Protein product: CATSKGTSGDYNEQFF.